This T cell receptor beta chain was profiled in a study of blood T cell repertoires in COVID-19. The CDR3 is 13 amino acids. Trimming at V came to 4 bases and at J to 15 bases, leaving 11 bases not matched to a gene. Germline V gives CDR1 SGHTS, CDR2 YDEGEE. Original processing methods: Amplification of reference gene primers was used by the study to estimate nucleated cell counts. Sequenced by immunoSEQ multiplex PCR; TCRdb stores in-frame clones only, minus some. The V and J calls and clone size come from that table; D and trimming were worked out from the DNA. Here the sample spans under 300,000 clones, about 89% being singletons. Participant age was roughly 18 to 95 years, and participants resided in 24 US areas.

Material for sequencing was PBMCs or T cells enriched from blood (not recorded which). This clonotype originated in a woman aged 18 to 35 who had recovered from COVID-19. The chain has TRBV5-8 and TRBJ2-1, with TRBD1 identical over 9 bases. CDR3 sequence reads: CASSRPEGTGTFF. The CDR3 nucleotides read TGTGCCAGCAGCCGCCCGGAGGGGACAGGGACGTTCTTC. The full variable domain, rest sourced from reference TRBV5-8 and TRBJ2-1, is EAGVTQSPTHLIKTRGQQATLRCSPISGHTSVYWYQQALGLGLQFLLWYDEGEERNRGNFPPRFSGRQFPNYSSELNVNALELEDSALYLCASSRPEGTGTFFGPGTRLTVL.